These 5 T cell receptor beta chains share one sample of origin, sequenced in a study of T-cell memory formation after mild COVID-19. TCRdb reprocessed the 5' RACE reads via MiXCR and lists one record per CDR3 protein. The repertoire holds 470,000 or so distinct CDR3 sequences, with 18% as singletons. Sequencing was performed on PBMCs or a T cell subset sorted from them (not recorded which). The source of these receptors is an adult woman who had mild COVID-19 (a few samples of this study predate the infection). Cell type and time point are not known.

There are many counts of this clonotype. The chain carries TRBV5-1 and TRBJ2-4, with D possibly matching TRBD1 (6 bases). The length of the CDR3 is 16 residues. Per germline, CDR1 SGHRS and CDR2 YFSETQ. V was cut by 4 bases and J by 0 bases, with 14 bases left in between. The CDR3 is CASSPRDTKAKNIQYF. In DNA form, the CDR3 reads TGCGCCAGCAGCCCACGGGACACGAAAGCCAAAAACATTCAGTACTTC.

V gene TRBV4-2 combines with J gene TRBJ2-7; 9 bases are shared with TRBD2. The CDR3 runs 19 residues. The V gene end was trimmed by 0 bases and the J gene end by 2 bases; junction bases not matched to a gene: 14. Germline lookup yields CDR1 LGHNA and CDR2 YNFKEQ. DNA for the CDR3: TGTGCCAGCAGCCAAGATGTCTCCTTGTGGACTAGCGCCGCCTACGAGCAGTACTTC. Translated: CASSQDVSLWTSAAYEQYF.

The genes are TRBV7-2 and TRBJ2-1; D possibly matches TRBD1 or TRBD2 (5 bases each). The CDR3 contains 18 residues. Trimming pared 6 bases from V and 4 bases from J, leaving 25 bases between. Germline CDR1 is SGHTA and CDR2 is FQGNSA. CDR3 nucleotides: TGTGCCAGCAGACCCCAGGCCGTACGGAGCGGACAATACAATGAGCAGTTCTTC. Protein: CASRPQAVRSGQYNEQFF.

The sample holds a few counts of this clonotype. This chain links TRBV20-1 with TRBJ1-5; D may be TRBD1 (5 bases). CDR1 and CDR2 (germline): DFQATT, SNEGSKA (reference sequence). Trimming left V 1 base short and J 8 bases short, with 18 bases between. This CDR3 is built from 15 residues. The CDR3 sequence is CSARAQNGGVKPQHF. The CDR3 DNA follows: TGCAGTGCTAGAGCCCAAAACGGGGGAGTTAAGCCCCAGCATTTT.

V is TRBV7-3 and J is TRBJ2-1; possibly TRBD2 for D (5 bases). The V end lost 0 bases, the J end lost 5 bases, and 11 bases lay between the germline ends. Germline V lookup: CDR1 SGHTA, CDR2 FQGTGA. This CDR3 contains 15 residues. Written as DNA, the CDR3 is TGTGCCAGCAGCTTAACCGGGCTAGCCAACAATGAGCAGTTCTTC. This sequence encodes CASSLTGLANNEQFF.